The present TCR beta chain was sequenced within a study of blood T cells in healthy people across ages. Overall study findings and caveats: Researchers report that TCR beta diversity correlated strongly with naive T cell percentage. Measured against age, TCR beta diversity per million T cells decreased in a roughly linear manner.

As for this clonotype: Its antigen is unidentified.

Germline V gives CDR1 LGHDT, CDR2 YNNKEL (reference sequence). The CDR3 length is 14 residues. Trimming removed 3 bases from V and 5 bases from J, with 10 bases in between. Through a sample-barcoded 5' primer and a J-beta primer mix, a second PCR was run for roughly 6 to 11 cycles. TCRdb used MiXCR to reprocess the 5' RACE reads, holding one entry per CDR3 protein. The sample holds roughly 800,000 distinct CDR3 sequences, more than 25% seen once. These same records also appear under a second study, on T cells of mothers and their children.

This sequence was found in a boy under 18 in good health. Sequencing was performed on blood. The chain couples TRBV3-1 to TRBJ2-2, with D possibly matching TRBD1 (5 bases). CDR3: CASSQGQWTGELFF. CDR3 bases: TGTGCCAGCAGCCAGGGGCAGTGGACCGGGGAGCTGTTTTTT.